The subject of this entry is one TCR beta chain. Its target is not known. The PCR was carried out with 60 Vbeta primers and 13 Jbeta primers. Assay used: immunoSEQ multiplex PCR; TCRdb lists only in-frame clones, some missing. The table includes some 190,000 clones, over 65% detected once. The sample comes from a study of cytomegalovirus exposure and HLA in healthy donors. Study results and limitations: Analysis was carried out at a later point, and it linked a missense DCLRE1C variant to TCR beta V- and J-gene trimming.

The source of this sequence is a young man in good health and CMV-seronegative. The sequenced material came from PBMCs.

The CDR3 is CSGAPGYTF. The DNA for the CDR3 is TGCAGTGGGGCGCCTGGCTACACCTTC. The V call is TRBV20-1, the J call TRBJ1-2; the D is unclear. There are 9 residues in the CDR3. V lost 7 bases and J 7 bases, leaving 7 bases between the germline ends. Germline CDR1 and CDR2: DFQATT and SNEGSKA (reference sequence).